Following are 24 T cell receptor beta chains from one sample sequenced in a study of shared clonotypes between healthy human individuals. Assay used: immunoSEQ multiplex PCR; TCRdb lists only in-frame clones, some missing. The sample yields hundreds of thousands of clones, 74% seen once. Sequenced material: memory CD4+ T cells sorted from blood. Noted subset: CD45RA-negative fraction. The receptors here all came from a woman aged 30 to 39 in good health.

There are a few counts of this clone. This chain links TRBV11-3 with TRBJ1-1; D ambiguous. CDR1 and CDR2 (germline): SGHNT, YENEEA. This CDR3 has 13 amino acids. The V end lost 5 bases, the J end lost 3 bases, and 10 bases lay between the germline ends. The CDR3 bases are TGTGCCAGCAGCCTAATGTCACACACTGAAGCTTTCTTT. It translates to CASSLMSHTEAFF.

This sequence joins TRBV2 and TRBJ1-1; D remains unclear. This CDR3 is 15 amino acids long. Trimming left V 4 bases short and J 0 bases short, with 12 bases between. Germline V gene data show CDR1 as SNHLY and CDR2 as FYNNEI. This chain's CDR3 is CASSARRGVNTEAFF. The CDR3 DNA reads as TGTGCCAGCAGTGCCCGCCGCGGAGTGAACACTGAAGCTTTCTTT. Variable domain in full (rest from reference TRBV2 and TRBJ1-1): EPEVTQTPSHQVTQMGQEVILRCVPISNHLYFYWYRQILGQKVEFLVSFYNNEISEKSEIFDDQFSVERPDGSNFTLKIRSTKLEDSAMYFCASSARRGVNTEAFFGQGTRLTVV.

V and J are TRBV19 and TRBJ2-7; 8 bases are a match to TRBD2. The junction had 5 bases not matched to a gene; V was cut back by 5 bases and J by 2 bases. Germline assignment: CDR1 LNHDA and CDR2 SQIVND (reference sequence). The CDR3 totals 14 residues. CDR3 coding DNA: TGTGCCAGTAGTGGGGGACTAGTTGCCTACGAGCAGTACTTC. Protein: CASSGGLVAYEQYF.

This clone was seen more than once but under ten times. Within the sample, other DNA sequences also encode this same CDR3. The chain carries TRBV5-4 and TRBJ2-5, with 10 bases that match TRBD2. There are 15 residues in the CDR3. From germline, CDR1 is SGHNT and CDR2 YYREEE (reference sequence). The J segment lost 4 bases and the V segment lost 2 bases, leaving 5 bases of the junction unmatched. CDR3: CASSLAGGPGETQYF. The CDR3 DNA is TGTGCCAGCAGCTTAGCGGGAGGGCCGGGAGAGACCCAGTACTTC.

The genes are TRBV7-9 and TRBJ2-1; 11 bases are a match to TRBD2. The CDR3 is 14 residues long. Germline loops: CDR1 SEHNR, CDR2 FQNEAQ (reference sequence). Trimming removed 2 bases from V and 10 bases from J; junction bases left unmatched: 4. The CDR3 DNA reads TGTGCCAGCAGCTTAACTAGCGGGAGTAAGGAGCAGTTCTTC. Residues: CASSLTSGSKEQFF.

V usage is TRBV11-3 and J usage is TRBJ2-2; D may be TRBD2 (6 bases). Per germline, CDR1 SGHNT and CDR2 YENEEA. This CDR3 has 15 amino acids. V was clipped by 4 bases and J by 2 bases, with 11 bases between them. CDR3 coding DNA: TGTGCCAGCAGCTATAGCGGAAGTAACACCGGGGAGCTGTTTTTT. Amino acids: CASSYSGSNTGELFF.

The chain carries TRBV28 and TRBJ1-5, with 8 bases aligning to TRBD1. Germline V gives CDR1 MDHEN, CDR2 SYDVKM. This CDR3 is built from 13 residues. The junction had 8 bases not matched to a gene; V was cut back by 10 bases and J by 6 bases. The CDR3: CANADRGGQPQHF. For the CDR3, the DNA is TGTGCCAACGCCGACAGGGGAGGTCAGCCCCAGCATTTT.

This CDR3 is CAISESGGLGYTF. The CDR3 DNA is TGTGCCATCAGTGAGTCGGGGGGGCTTGGCTACACCTTC. The rearrangement joins TRBV10-3 to TRBJ1-2, with D possibly TRBD1 on 6 matching bases. V lost 0 bases and J lost 7, with 9 bases in between. The CDR3 is 13 amino acids. Germline CDR1 reads ENHRY; CDR2 reads SYGVKD.

The chain employs TRBV5-8 and TRBJ2-7, with 7 bases matching TRBD2. CDR1 is SGHTS and CDR2 is YDEGEE in the germline V gene. The CDR3 consists of 16 residues. The trim removed 2 bases at V and 7 bases at J, leaving 15 bases unmatched. CDR3 amino acids: CASSFVGNRRGGEQYF. The CDR3 region has the DNA TGTGCCAGCAGCTTCGTAGGGAACCGACGCGGGGGAGAGCAGTACTTC.

The rearrangement uses TRBV18 and TRBJ2-1; D is uncertain. The CDR3 extends over 14 amino acids. Germline-derived CDR1 and CDR2 are KGHSH and LQKENI. V dropped 3 bases and J dropped 0 bases, with 6 bases sitting between them. For the CDR3, the DNA is TGTGCCAGCTCACCCTACACCTCCTACAATGAGCAGTTCTTC. Its translation is CASSPYTSYNEQFF.

This sequence joins TRBV28 and TRBJ2-7; D might be TRBD2 (5 bases). Germline loops: CDR1 MDHEN, CDR2 SYDVKM. Trimming pared 8 bases from V and 6 bases from J, leaving 23 bases between. The CDR3 contains 15 residues. The CDR3 spells CASGESLGYVSEQYF. In DNA, the CDR3 is TGTGCCAGCGGGGAGTCGTTAGGGTATGTAAGCGAGCAGTACTTC.

This chain connects TRBV6-5 to TRBJ2-7, with D possibly being TRBD1 (5 bases). The V end lost 2 bases, the J end lost 7 bases, and 18 bases lay between the germline ends. Germline V gene lookup returns CDR1 MNHEY and CDR2 SVGAGI. This CDR3 region has 15 residues. CDR3 residues: CASSYQSRVLGEQYF. In nucleotides, the CDR3 is TGTGCCAGCAGTTACCAGTCCAGGGTCTTGGGGGAGCAGTACTTC.

The rearrangement joins TRBV29-1 to TRBJ1-2, with 7 bases aligning to TRBD1. The CDR3 has 15 amino acids. V trimming: 3 bases; J trimming: 4 bases; junction bases outside the gene matches: 11. The germline V gene has CDR1 SQVTM and CDR2 ANQGSEA. The CDR3 region is CSVDPLQGFSYGYTF. The CDR3 nucleotides read TGCAGCGTTGACCCCCTACAGGGGTTCTCCTATGGCTACACCTTC. The full variable domain, rest sourced from reference TRBV29-1 and TRBJ1-2, is SAVISQKPSRDICQRGTSLTIQCQVDSQVTMMFWYRQQPGQSLTLIATANQGSEATYESGFVIDKFPISRPNLTFSTLTVSNMSPEDSSIYLCSVDPLQGFSYGYTFGSGTRLTVV.

The J gene is TRBJ2-5, the V gene TRBV28, with 8 bases identical to TRBD1. The CDR3 loop spans 15 amino acids. V dropped 7 bases and J dropped 2; count of bases not matched to a gene: 9. The germline V gene encodes CDR1 MDHEN and CDR2 SYDVKM. The CDR3 DNA is TGTGCCAGCACCCCGGGGGACAGGTTACAAGAGACCCAGTACTTC. It encodes CASTPGDRLQETQYF.

The genes are TRBV5-1 and TRBJ2-6; D uncertain. CDR1 and CDR2 from the germline V gene are SGHRS and YFSETQ. Trimming shortened V by 6 bases and J by 0 bases, and 10 bases separated the two germline ends. The CDR3 has 15 amino acids. CDR3 DNA: TGCGCCAGCACCTGGGATCTCTCTGGGGCCAACGTCCTGACTTTC. Translated: CASTWDLSGANVLTF.

The chain recombines TRBV27 with TRBJ2-7; 12 positions agree with TRBD2. CDR3 length equals 16 residues. Germline V gene data show CDR1 as MNHEY and CDR2 as SMNVEV (reference sequence). V shed 7 bases, J shed 3 bases, and the junction held 10 bases outside the gene matches. Written as DNA, the CDR3 is TGTGCCAGCACGAGAACTAGCGGGAGGCCAAACTACGAGCAGTACTTC. This translates into CASTRTSGRPNYEQYF.

In the case of this clone: Other DNA sequences in this specimen translate into the identical CDR3. The rearrangement joins TRBV6-1 to TRBJ2-1, with D tentatively TRBD2 (5 bases). V was trimmed by 3 bases and J by 3 bases, leaving 12 bases between them. Germline CDR1 is MNHNS and CDR2 is SASEGT. The CDR3 has 15 residues. The chain's CDR3 is CASSEPGSIYNEQFF. The CDR3 DNA reads TGTGCCAGCAGTGAGCCGGGATCTATCTACAATGAGCAGTTCTTC.

V usage is TRBV28 and J usage is TRBJ2-7; D might be TRBD2 (6 bases). Trimming took 3 bases from V and 3 from J, leaving 18 bases between them. The CDR3 extends over 16 amino acids. Germline CDR1 MDHEN, CDR2 SYDVKM. The CDR3 coding sequence is TGTGCCAGCAGTTTGGTATTAGCGGAGGCTCGCTACGAGCAGTACTTC. Translation: CASSLVLAEARYEQYF. The full variable domain, rest sourced from reference TRBV28 and TRBJ2-7, is DVKVTQSSRYLVKRTGEKVFLECVQDMDHENMFWYRQDPGLGLRLIYFSYDVKMKEKGDIPEGYSVSREKKERFSLILESASTNQTSMYLCASSLVLAEARYEQYFGPGTRLTVT.

Of note for this clone: This same CDR3 is encoded by further DNA sequences in the sample. The chain combines TRBV19 with TRBJ1-5; possible D gene TRBD1, 5 bases. This CDR3 region has 13 residues. Germline CDR1 is LNHDA and CDR2 is SQIVND (reference sequence). Trimming pared 6 bases from V and 5 bases from J, leaving 11 bases between. CDR3 protein: CASSLTEDQPQHF. The CDR3 nucleotides read TGTGCCAGTAGCCTGACAGAGGATCAGCCCCAGCATTTT.

The chain employs TRBV18 and TRBJ2-3, with D unclear. Germline loops: CDR1 KGHSH, CDR2 LQKENI. The CDR3 is 14 residues long. Trimming shortened V by 0 bases and J by 1 base, and 5 bases separated the two germline ends. CDR3 bases: TGTGCCAGCTCACCACCAAGCGGCACAGATACGCAGTATTTT. This encodes CASSPPSGTDTQYF. Combining the CDR3 with reference TRBV18 and TRBJ2-3 gives the whole variable domain NAGVMQNPRHLVRRRGQEARLRCSPMKGHSHVYWYRQLPEEGLKFMVYLQKENIIDESGMPKERFSAEFPKEGPSILRIQQVVRGDSAAYFCASSPPSGTDTQYFGPGTRLTVL.

The CDR3 protein is CASSPQGYYGYTF. The CDR3 DNA sequence: TGTGCCAGCAGCCCACAGGGATACTATGGCTACACCTTC. This chain uses TRBV14 with TRBJ1-2; the D gene is possibly TRBD1 (6 bases). There are 13 residues in the CDR3. V lost 4 bases and J 3 bases, leaving 9 bases between the germline ends. Germline lookup yields CDR1 SGHDN and CDR2 FVKESK.

As for this clone: This specimen includes other DNA sequences encoding the same CDR3. The chain combines TRBV5-1 with TRBJ2-3; 7 bases agree with TRBD2. Germline loops: CDR1 SGHRS, CDR2 YFSETQ. The CDR3 loop spans 15 amino acids. The junction had 3 bases not matched to a gene; V was cut back by 2 bases and J by 0 bases. CDR3 DNA sequence: TGCGCCAGCAGCTTAGGCGGGGGTAGCACAGATACGCAGTATTTT. Protein: CASSLGGGSTDTQYF.

The rearrangement links TRBV28 to TRBJ1-2; the D gene is possibly TRBD1 (6 bases). With 5 bases removed from V and 3 bases from J, the gap between germline ends came to 13 bases. Germline CDR1 reads MDHEN; CDR2 reads SYDVKM. The CDR3 extends over 14 amino acids. CDR3 residues: CASSPTGLYYGYTF. The DNA of the CDR3 is TGTGCCAGCAGTCCCACAGGGCTATACTATGGCTACACCTTC.

The chain has TRBV27 and TRBJ2-3, with 10 bases that match TRBD2. V lost 4 bases and J lost 1; bases outside the gene matches: 17. Germline-derived CDR1 and CDR2 are MNHEY and SMNVEV (reference sequence). The CDR3 totals 20 residues. Here the CDR3 DNA reads TGTGCCAGCAGTTCCCTAACTAGCGGGGTAGATTTTGTCGGCACAGATACGCAGTATTTT. It codes for CASSSLTSGVDFVGTDTQYF.